This note documents a single T cell receptor (beta chain) sequence. The antigen remains unidentified. This sample is part of a study of regulatory and conventional T cells in RAG deficiency. Study results and caveats: Omenn syndrome and CID/AS patients had 85 to 100-fold fewer unique Treg TCR beta sequences, versus about 10-fold elsewhere. Control T-cell subsets had markedly higher Shannon entropy and lower Simpson indices than RAG-deficient patients. Shorter CDR3s in all patient subsets; >75% Treg-Tconv overlap in Omenn.

Genomic DNA came from blood regulatory T cells gated CD4+ CD25-high CD127-low. Only in-frame clones appear in the TCRdb table, and some are missing; sequencing was by immunoSEQ multiplex PCR. The table has 8,000 or so clones, under 95% seen once. The CDR3 extends over 15 amino acids. Germline CDR1 and CDR2: SGHDN and FVKESK. V lost 6 bases to trimming and J lost 4 bases; unmatched junction nucleotides: 6. This sample also appeared in a second study, on regulatory T cells. That work states: The PCR used 52 TRBV and 13 TRBJ primers. Patient repertoires had restricted TRB V-J pairs and skewed V and J usage, most in Tregs.

The sample taken for sequencing was CD127- CD25+ CD4+ Tregs sorted from blood. The chain has TRBV14 and TRBJ2-7; 13 nucleotides match TRBD2. This clonotype was sampled from a human donor in good health. CDR3 in DNA: TGTGCCAGCAGTTCACTAGCGGGAGGGCCTTACGAGCAGTACTTC. Its protein product is CASSSLAGGPYEQYF.